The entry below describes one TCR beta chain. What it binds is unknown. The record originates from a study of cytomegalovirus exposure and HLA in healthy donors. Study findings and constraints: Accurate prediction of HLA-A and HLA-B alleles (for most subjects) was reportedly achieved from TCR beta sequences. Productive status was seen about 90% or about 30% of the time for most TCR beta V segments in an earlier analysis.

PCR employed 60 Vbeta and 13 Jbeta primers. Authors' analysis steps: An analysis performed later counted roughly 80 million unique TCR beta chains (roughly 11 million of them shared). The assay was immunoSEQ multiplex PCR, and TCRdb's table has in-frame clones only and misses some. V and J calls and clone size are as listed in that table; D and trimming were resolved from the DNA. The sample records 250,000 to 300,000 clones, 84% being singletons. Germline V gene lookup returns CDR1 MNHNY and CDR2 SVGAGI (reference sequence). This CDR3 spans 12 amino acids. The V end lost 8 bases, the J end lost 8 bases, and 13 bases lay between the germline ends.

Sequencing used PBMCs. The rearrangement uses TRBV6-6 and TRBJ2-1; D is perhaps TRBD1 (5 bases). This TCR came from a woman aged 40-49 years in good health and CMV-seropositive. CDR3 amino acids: CASFRGVDEQFF. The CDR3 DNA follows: TGTGCCAGCTTTAGGGGTGTCGATGAGCAGTTCTTC.